Presented here are 24 T cell receptor beta chains from one specimen sequenced in a study of blood T cell repertoires in COVID-19. TCRdb's copy holds only in-frame clones and misses some; the assay was immunoSEQ multiplex PCR. The data contain 310,000 or so clones, roughly 90% of them singletons. Sequenced sample: peripheral blood. These TCRs come from a man aged 18 to 30 who had recovered from COVID-19.

J is TRBJ2-5 and V is TRBV2, with D unresolved. This CDR3 comprises 15 residues. Germline CDR1 reads SNHLY; CDR2 reads FYNNEI. Trimming left V 1 base short and J 6 bases short, with 15 bases between. The chain's CDR3 is CASSEEALGQKTQYF. The CDR3 DNA follows: TGTGCCAGCAGTGAAGAGGCCCTAGGTCAAAAGACCCAGTACTTC.

The chain recombines TRBV12-1 with TRBJ1-1; the table's D gene call, TRBD1, was not cross checked with the DNA. TRBV12-1 is a listed pseudogene. The CDR3 has 12 amino acids. The CDR3 coding sequence is TGTGCCAGCAGCCTGACAGTAACTGAAGCTTTCTTT. Protein product: CASSLTVTEAFF.

This chain links TRBV7-6 with TRBJ2-7; weak D call: TRBD2 (5 bases). Germline V lookup: CDR1 SGHVS, CDR2 FNYEAQ. Between the trimmed V and J ends, which lost 5 bases and 5 bases, there was a span of 13 bases. This CDR3 spans 13 amino acids. DNA for the CDR3: TGTGCCAGCAGCGATAGCGAGTTCCACGAGCAGTACTTC. Encoded protein: CASSDSEFHEQYF. The whole variable domain, remainder taken from reference TRBV7-6 and TRBJ2-7, is GAGVSQSPRYKVTKRGQDVALRCDPISGHVSLYWYRQALGQGPEFLTYFNYEAQQDKSGLPNDRFSAERPEGSISTLTIQRTEQRDSAMYRCASSDSEFHEQYFGPGTRLTVT.

This clone has just one count. The chain links TRBV5-6 to TRBJ2-3; tentatively, D is TRBD1 (5 bases). Per germline, CDR1 SGHDT and CDR2 YYEEEE. Trimming stripped 2 bases from V and 3 bases from J, with 10 bases between. This CDR3 has 14 residues. The CDR3 is CASSFGQGTDTQYF. CDR3 bases: TGTGCCAGCAGCTTCGGTCAGGGTACAGATACGCAGTATTTT.

This clone was detected once. The genes are TRBV25-1 and TRBJ2-7; TRBD1 matches at 8 bases. Germline CDR1 MGHDK, CDR2 SYGVNS. Unmatched junction bases numbered 14, after V lost 8 bases and J lost 2 bases. The CDR3 spans 16 residues. CDR3 sequence (DNA): TGTGCCAGCGCATCATTTGCCGGGACAGGTCCCTACGAGCAGTACTTC. Translating it yields CASASFAGTGPYEQYF.

The genes are TRBV11-2 and TRBJ2-7; 8 bases line up with TRBD1. The J segment lost 6 bases and the V segment lost 1 base, leaving 5 bases of the junction unmatched. Germline CDR1 is SGHAT and CDR2 is FQNNGV. This CDR3 has 14 amino acids. As DNA, the CDR3 is TGTGCCAGCAGCTTAGGCCGGACAGGGCTCGAGCAGTACTTC. Translation: CASSLGRTGLEQYF. Based on the CDR3 plus reference TRBV11-2 and TRBJ2-7, the full variable domain is EAGVAQSPRYKIIEKRQSVAFWCNPISGHATLYWYQQILGQGPKLLIQFQNNGVVDDSQLPKDRFSAERLKGVDSTLKIQPAKLEDSAVYLCASSLGRTGLEQYFGPGTRLTVT.

This chain connects TRBV19 to TRBJ1-1; D is uncertain. Germline lookup yields CDR1 LNHDA and CDR2 SQIVND (reference sequence). This CDR3 is built from 13 residues. With 6 bases removed from V and 1 base from J, the gap between germline ends came to 9 bases. Here the CDR3 DNA reads TGTGCCAGTAGCCCTCGGGGGAACACTGAAGCTTTCTTT. Protein sequence: CASSPRGNTEAFF. The variable domain in full, completed from reference TRBV19 and TRBJ1-1, reads DGGITQSPKYLFRKEGQNVTLSCEQNLNHDAMYWYRQDPGQGLRLIYYSQIVNDFQKGDIAEGYSVSREKKESFPLTVTSAQKNPTAFYLCASSPRGNTEAFFGQGTRLTVV.

The CDR3 DNA reads TGTGCCAGTAGTACCGGACTAGCCAGCTCCTACGAGCAGTACTTC. This translates into CASSTGLASSYEQYF. The genes are TRBV19 and TRBJ2-7, with 8 nucleotides matching TRBD2. The J segment lost 0 bases and the V segment lost 4 bases, leaving 5 bases of the junction unmatched. The CDR3 covers 15 residues. Germline assignment: CDR1 LNHDA and CDR2 SQIVND (reference sequence).

This clone appeared once. The chain carries TRBV25-1 and TRBJ2-7, with TRBD1 matching 12 bases. This CDR3 has 15 amino acids. Looked up from germline, CDR1 is MGHDK and CDR2 is SYGVNS. The V gene end was trimmed by 4 bases and the J gene end by 3 bases; junction bases not matched to a gene: 4. DNA for the CDR3: TGTGCCAGCAGTGCCGGGACAGGGGGCAGCTACGAGCAGTACTTC. Translating it yields CASSAGTGGSYEQYF.

The rearrangement joins TRBV19 to TRBJ1-1; 8 nucleotides agree with TRBD1. Germline-derived CDR1 and CDR2 are LNHDA and SQIVND (reference sequence). The CDR3 is 13 amino acids. Trimming removed 7 bases from V and 7 bases from J; junction bases left unmatched: 8. The CDR3 protein is CASIETGVVEAFF. CDR3 DNA sequence: TGTGCCAGTATTGAGACAGGGGTCGTTGAAGCTTTCTTT.

V usage is TRBV30 and J usage is TRBJ1-4; tentative D call: TRBD1 (5 bases). The CDR3 loop spans 14 amino acids. V was cut by 0 bases and J by 6 bases, with 11 bases left in between. CDR1 and CDR2 (germline): GTSNPN, SVGIG (reference sequence). The CDR3 sequence is CAWSVQEGYEKLFF. CDR3 nucleotide sequence: TGTGCCTGGAGTGTACAGGAGGGTTATGAAAAACTGTTTTTT.

This chain joins TRBV4-1 and TRBJ2-4; TRBD2 agrees at 7 bases. This CDR3 has 14 amino acids. The V and J ends lost 4 bases and 6 bases, in that order; junction bases with no gene match: 6. CDR1 is MGHRA and CDR2 is YSYEKL in the germline V gene. This CDR3 reads CASSLRGDGNIQYF. CDR3 coding DNA: TGCGCCAGCAGCCTCCGGGGGGACGGAAACATTCAGTACTTC.

This sequence joins TRBV7-3 and TRBJ2-1, with no clear D. The CDR3 sequence is 15 residues long. The germline CDR1 and CDR2 sequences are SGHTA and FQGTGA. V was cut by 5 bases and J by 7 bases, with 18 bases left in between. CDR3 residues: CASSPTDTNRNEQFF. CDR3 coding DNA: TGTGCCAGCAGCCCCACTGACACGAATAGAAATGAGCAGTTCTTC.

This sequence joins TRBV2 and TRBJ1-2; D is uncertain. CDR1 is SNHLY, CDR2 FYNNEI, per germline. The CDR3 spans 11 residues. V lost 8 bases, J lost 7 bases, and 11 bases lay in between. This CDR3 reads CASEPGGGYTF. DNA of the CDR3: TGTGCCAGCGAACCGGGAGGTGGCTACACCTTC.

The count of this clone is one. This chain connects TRBV15 to TRBJ1-5, with 8 bases lining up with TRBD1. Losses at the gene ends were 0 bases for V and 6 bases for J; bases not matched to a gene: 4. Germline V lookup: CDR1 LNHNV, CDR2 YYDKDF (reference sequence). The CDR3 has 15 residues. The CDR3, as DNA: TGTGCCACCAGCAGAGACAGGGGGCCAAGTCAGCCCCAGCATTTT. Translation gives CATSRDRGPSQPQHF.

This chain links TRBV21-1 with TRBJ2-1; TRBD1, the D gene given by the table, was not confirmed from the DNA. TRBV21-1 is annotated as a pseudogene. The CDR3 runs 15 residues. CDR3 in DNA: TGTGCCAGCAGCAAAGTTAGAGACAGCTACAATGAGCAGTTCTTC. Amino acids: CASSKVRDSYNEQFF.

The chain uses TRBV5-1 and TRBJ2-7; 8 bases match TRBD1. Per the germline V gene, CDR1 is SGHRS and CDR2 is YFSETQ. The CDR3 is made up of 14 amino acids. The J segment lost 6 bases and the V segment lost 0 bases, leaving 5 bases of the junction unmatched. In DNA, the CDR3 is TGCGCCAGCAGCTTGGGGGACAGGAGTAGCGAGCAGTACTTC. Its protein is CASSLGDRSSEQYF.

The rearrangement joins TRBV6-5 to TRBJ1-2; TRBD1 aligns across 7 bases. Per the germline V gene, CDR1 is MNHEY and CDR2 is SVGAGI. J lost 7 bases, V lost 6 bases, and 5 bases had no gene match. CDR3 length equals 12 residues. The CDR3 protein is CASSAGGLGYTF. The CDR3 DNA sequence: TGTGCCAGCAGCGCAGGGGGTCTTGGCTACACCTTC.

The CDR3 coding sequence is TGTGCCAGCAGCAGTCCCATACAAAGGGGGTACGGCACAGATACGCAGTATTTT. This sequence encodes CASSSPIQRGYGTDTQYF. The chain combines TRBV27 with TRBJ2-3; D possibly corresponds to TRBD1 (6 bases). This CDR3 is 18 amino acids long. The germline V gene encodes CDR1 MNHEY and CDR2 SMNVEV (reference sequence). The V and J ends lost 6 bases and 1 base respectively, with 23 bases between them.

The rearrangement links TRBV6-5 to TRBJ2-7, with D maybe TRBD2 (6 bases). The germline V and J ends were trimmed by 6 bases and 6 bases, with 15 bases remaining between them. This CDR3 contains 13 residues. CDR1 is MNHEY and CDR2 is SVGAGI in the germline V gene. The CDR3 sequence is CASRYPGLREQYF. Written as DNA, the CDR3 is TGTGCCAGCAGGTACCCTGGACTACGCGAGCAGTACTTC.

This clone was counted once. The V gene is TRBV18, the J gene TRBJ1-2, with TRBD1 matching 7 bases. Germline CDR1 reads KGHSH; CDR2 reads LQKENI. J gave up 6 bases and V 2 bases, and 3 bases lay outside the gene matches. CDR3 length equals 13 residues. The CDR3 here is CASSPSGGHGYTF. The DNA for the CDR3 is TGTGCCAGCTCACCATCAGGGGGGCATGGCTACACCTTC.

V gene TRBV2 combines with J gene TRBJ2-5, with D perhaps matching TRBD1 (6 bases). The germline gives CDR1 SNHLY, CDR2 FYNNEI. This CDR3 contains 11 residues. Trimming took off 6 bases at V and 5 bases at J, with 7 bases between the two ends. The CDR3 region is CASRGQETQYF. CDR3 in DNA: TGTGCCAGCAGAGGACAGGAGACCCAGTACTTC. Looking up the rest from reference TRBV2 and TRBJ2-5 gives the full variable domain: EPEVTQTPSHQVTQMGQEVILRCVPISNHLYFYWYRQILGQKVEFLVSFYNNEISEKSEIFDDQFSVERPDGSNFTLKIRSTKLEDSAMYFCASRGQETQYFGPGTRLLVL.

A single count supports this clone. This rearrangement joins TRBV6-2 or TRBV6-3 to TRBJ2-5; no clear D gene. Deletions cut 6 bases from V and 5 bases from J, with 10 bases between. Germline assignment: CDR1 MNHEY and CDR2 SVGEGT. The CDR3 is 12 amino acids. The CDR3 sequence: CASSLLRETQYF. For the CDR3, the DNA is TGTGCCAGCAGCCTTCTTCGGGAGACCCAGTACTTC.

This chain uses TRBV25-1 with TRBJ1-1; D not resolved. Trimming pared 4 bases from V and 10 bases from J, leaving 13 bases between. Per the germline V gene, CDR1 is MGHDK and CDR2 is SYGVNS. This CDR3 has 12 amino acids. The CDR3 DNA sequence: TGTGCCAGCAGTGTGAGTGGAGTTGGAGCTTTCTTT. Amino acid sequence: CASSVSGVGAFF.